The 30 T cell receptor beta chains in this list originate from one sample, sequenced in a study of blood T cell repertoires in COVID-19. Assay used: immunoSEQ multiplex PCR; TCRdb lists only in-frame clones, some missing. The sample comprises approximately 21,000 clones, 86% of which are singletons, and around 12% rests with the top ten. The specimen sequenced was peripheral blood. These receptors were taken from a woman of 80 years or more with active or convalescent COVID-19.

This chain uses TRBV7-2 with TRBJ1-1, with 8 positions matching TRBD1. The germline CDR1 and CDR2 sequences are SGHTA and FQGNSA. With V trimmed by 3 bases and J by 4 bases, 4 bases remained unmatched. This CDR3 has 14 residues. CDR3 DNA sequence: TGTGCCAGCAGCTTTCAAGACAGGGGCACTGAAGCTTTCTTT. This encodes CASSFQDRGTEAFF.

This clone was detected only once. The chain carries TRBV3-1 (or the pseudogene TRBV3-2) and TRBJ1-4, with D tentatively TRBD1 (6 bases). Germline V gene lookup returns CDR1 LGHDT and CDR2 YNNKEL (reference sequence). V shed 4 bases and J shed 4 bases, with 22 bases lying between them. The CDR3 extends over 18 amino acids. For the CDR3, the DNA is TGTGCCAGCAGCCTTCTACAGGGAATGAGGACGCTTAATGAAAAACTGTTTTTT. This codes for CASSLLQGMRTLNEKLFF.

V usage is TRBV7-2 and J usage is TRBJ1-5; 7 bases are shared with TRBD1. This CDR3 region has 16 residues. CDR1 and CDR2 (germline): SGHTA, FQGNSA. V shed 5 bases and J 2 bases; nucleotides not matched to a gene: 9. CDR3 loop: CASSPQTGNGNQPQHF. The CDR3 nucleotides read TGTGCCAGCAGCCCGCAGACAGGGAATGGCAATCAGCCCCAGCATTTT.

The chain is built from TRBV7-9 and TRBJ1-1; D is undetermined. Germline CDR1 and CDR2: SEHNR and FQNEAQ (reference sequence). Trimming left V 4 bases short and J 2 bases short, with 14 bases between. The CDR3 is 15 residues long. The CDR3 is CASSWPSGRNTEAFF. Here the CDR3 DNA reads TGTGCCAGCAGCTGGCCATCAGGAAGAAACACTGAAGCTTTCTTT.

The V call is TRBV27, the J call TRBJ1-2; 8 bases are shared with TRBD1. Trimming removed 1 base from V and 3 bases from J; junction bases left unmatched: 7. The CDR3 consists of 16 residues. In germline, CDR1 is MNHEY, CDR2 SMNVEV (reference sequence). CDR3 nucleotide sequence: TGTGCCAGCAGTTTATTCGCGACAGGGGATGACTATGGCTACACCTTC. It specifies CASSLFATGDDYGYTF.

The CDR3 bases are TGTGCCATCAGTGATCAGGGAACTGGGGCCAACGTCCTGACTTTC. Amino acid sequence: CAISDQGTGANVLTF. V usage is TRBV10-3 and J usage is TRBJ2-6, with D tentatively TRBD1 (5 bases). This CDR3 is 15 amino acids long. CDR1 and CDR2 from the germline V gene are ENHRY and SYGVKD. V gave up 3 bases and J gave up 2 bases, with 8 bases separating them.

This chain joins TRBV19 and TRBJ1-2, with TRBD1 as a possible D gene (5 bases). The CDR3 covers 16 residues. Germline CDR1 reads LNHDA; CDR2 reads SQIVND (reference sequence). The V end lost 4 bases, the J end lost 0 bases, and 15 bases lay between the germline ends. CDR3 amino acids: CASSTFRAGPNYGYTF. The CDR3 nucleotides are TGTGCCAGTAGTACCTTCAGGGCCGGACCTAACTATGGCTACACCTTC.

The chain links TRBV3-1 (or the pseudogene TRBV3-2) to TRBJ2-5; D uncertain. Trimming pared 0 bases from V and 4 bases from J, leaving 3 bases between. Looked up from germline, CDR1 is LGHDT and CDR2 is YNNKEL (reference sequence). CDR3 length: 12 residues. The CDR3 DNA follows: TGTGCCAGCAGCCAAGATAGAGAGACCCAGTACTTC. Amino acids: CASSQDRETQYF.

For this clone: The junction does not match germline at one end; this may be a read error. CDR3 amino acids: CASSLDEGREQYF. The CDR3 DNA reads TGTGCTAGCAGCTTAGACGAGGGCCGCGAGCAGTACTTC. The V gene is TRBV7-7, the J gene TRBJ2-7; D possibly corresponds to TRBD2 (5 bases). Germline CDR1 and CDR2: SSHAT and FNYEAQ (reference sequence). The CDR3 has 13 residues.

CDR3 amino acids: CASSLVGKGWDTEAFF. The CDR3 bases are TGTGCCAGCAGCTTGGTAGGAAAGGGGTGGGACACTGAAGCTTTCTTT. The chain joins TRBV5-5 to TRBJ1-1; D perhaps matches TRBD1 (5 bases). The germline V and J ends were trimmed by 0 bases and 3 bases, with 15 bases remaining between them. CDR3 size: 16 residues. Germline-derived CDR1 and CDR2 are SGHKS and YYEKEE (reference sequence).

This chain uses TRBV5-1 with TRBJ2-3; D is uncertain. The CDR3 runs 14 residues. CDR1 is SGHRS and CDR2 is YFSETQ in the germline V gene. Trimming removed 4 bases at V and 5 bases at J, with 14 bases between. The CDR3 loop is CASSATLLLDTQYF. CDR3 nucleotides: TGCGCCAGCAGCGCAACCCTACTCCTAGATACGCAGTATTTT.

There are a few counts of this clone. The chain links TRBV2 to TRBJ1-1; 7 nucleotides align to TRBD1. This CDR3 contains 14 residues. CDR1 and CDR2 from the germline V gene are SNHLY and FYNNEI. Unmatched junction bases numbered 5, after V lost 1 base and J lost 6 bases. CDR3 DNA sequence: TGTGCCAGCAGTGAAGTAGGGGGCGTAGCTGAAGCTTTCTTT. It is translated as CASSEVGGVAEAFF.

In this sample, this clone turned up a few times. This rearrangement joins TRBV3-1 (or the pseudogene TRBV3-2) to TRBJ2-7; 8 nucleotides match TRBD2. Trimming cost V 4 bases and J 0 bases; bases outside gene matches: 23. Germline loops: CDR1 LGHDT, CDR2 YNNKEL (reference sequence). The CDR3 runs to 21 residues. The CDR3 reads CASSLLTNFRSSGAPSYEQYF. DNA for the CDR3: TGTGCCAGCAGCCTCCTCACCAATTTTCGGAGTAGCGGGGCCCCCTCCTACGAGCAGTACTTC.

The genes are TRBV12-3 or TRBV12-4 and TRBJ2-3; weak D call: TRBD2 (6 bases). Trimming shortened V by 7 bases and J by 2 bases, and 10 bases separated the two germline ends. This CDR3 is 13 amino acids long. The CDR3 here is CASTRGTTDTQYF. Here the CDR3 DNA reads TGTGCCAGCACCCGGGGGACCACAGATACGCAGTATTTT.

This clone was counted a single time. The V and J genes are TRBV12-3 or TRBV12-4 and TRBJ2-5, with D hard to call. With 3 bases removed from V and 5 bases from J, the gap between germline ends came to 4 bases. The CDR3 runs 11 residues. CDR3 region: CASSFLETQYF. The CDR3, as DNA: TGTGCCAGCAGTTTCTTGGAGACCCAGTACTTC.

V gene TRBV30 combines with J gene TRBJ1-5; TRBD1 aligns across 8 bases. Germline V gene data show CDR1 as GTSNPN and CDR2 as SVGIG (reference sequence). The CDR3 runs 14 residues. The V and J ends lost 0 bases and 7 bases, in that order; junction bases with no gene match: 5. CDR3 sequence: CAWSVRGQGQPQHF. In DNA form, the CDR3 reads TGTGCCTGGAGTGTACGTGGACAGGGACAGCCCCAGCATTTT.

V usage is TRBV30 and J usage is TRBJ1-2; possibly TRBD1 for D (5 bases). This CDR3 has 14 amino acids. The germline V gene encodes CDR1 GTSNPN and CDR2 SVGIG (reference sequence). The ends were cut back, 2 bases at V and 2 bases at J, with 12 bases in the middle. The CDR3 DNA reads TGTGCCTGGAGTCGGTGGGGCTGGAACTATGGCTACACCTTC. Its translation: CAWSRWGWNYGYTF.

This chain connects TRBV10-2 to TRBJ1-5; TRBD1 might be the D (6 bases). The CDR3 length is 13 residues. The germline V gene encodes CDR1 WSHSY and CDR2 SAAADI. With 8 bases removed from V and 2 bases from J, the gap between germline ends came to 10 bases. The CDR3 reads CASGTYGNQPQHF. The DNA of the CDR3 is TGCGCCAGCGGGACATATGGCAATCAGCCCCAGCATTTT.

The V call is TRBV4-3, the J call TRBJ1-5, with 7 bases lining up with TRBD1. CDR1 LGHNA and CDR2 YSLEER come from the germline V gene. The CDR3 covers 15 residues. V dropped 1 base and J dropped 6; count of bases not matched to a gene: 6. The CDR3 here is CASSQVTGVGQPQHF. CDR3 nucleotide sequence: TGCGCCAGCAGCCAAGTTACAGGGGTTGGTCAGCCCCAGCATTTT.

The V and J genes are TRBV5-4 and TRBJ2-1; tentative D call: TRBD2 (7 bases). This CDR3 spans 15 amino acids. Germline CDR1 and CDR2: SGHNT and YYREEE (reference sequence). V was pared by 4 bases and J by 8 bases, with 19 bases between. CDR3 in amino acids: CASSPGGPPPDEQFF. CDR3 nucleotides: TGTGCCAGCAGCCCCGGGGGGCCCCCCCCGGATGAGCAGTTCTTC.

V gene TRBV28 combines with J gene TRBJ2-7; a possible D gene is TRBD1 (6 bases). V was cut by 8 bases and J by 3 bases, with 20 bases left in between. Germline V gene data show CDR1 as MDHEN and CDR2 as SYDVKM. This CDR3 is 15 amino acids long. Here the CDR3 DNA reads TGTGCCAGCGCCTCGCAGGGGTCCGGGATCTACGAGCAGTACTTC. This codes for CASASQGSGIYEQYF.

The chain uses TRBV29-1 and TRBJ1-1; 10 bases are shared with TRBD1. CDR1 and CDR2 (germline): SQVTM, ANQGSEA. The CDR3 length is 12 residues. Trimming at V came to 7 bases and at J to 4 bases, leaving 3 bases not matched to a gene. The CDR3 loop reads CSARQGATEAFF. CDR3 nucleotide sequence: TGCAGCGCTCGACAGGGGGCCACTGAAGCTTTCTTT.

The rearrangement links TRBV7-3 to TRBJ2-5; TRBD2 matches 12 bases. The CDR3 covers 15 residues. The germline V gene has CDR1 SGHTA and CDR2 FQGTGA. V gave up 4 bases and J gave up 7 bases; unmatched junction bases: 7. In DNA form, the CDR3 reads TGTGCCAGCAGCTCAACATCTAGCGGGGGGGCGACCCAGTACTTC. It yields the protein CASSSTSSGGATQYF. Filled out from reference TRBV7-3 and TRBJ2-5, the complete variable domain reads GAGVSQTPSNKVTEKGKYVELRCDPISGHTALYWYRQSLGQGPEFLIYFQGTGAADDSGLPNDRFFAVRPEGSVSTLKIQRTERGDSAVYLCASSSTSSGGATQYFGPGTRLLVL.

J is TRBJ2-7 and V is TRBV7-8, with a possible D match to TRBD1 (6 bases). In germline, CDR1 is SGHVS, CDR2 FQNEAQ. The length of the CDR3 is 13 residues. The V and J ends lost 3 bases and 2 bases respectively, with 8 bases between them. The CDR3 reads CASSFGQTYEQYF. The CDR3 coding sequence is TGTGCCAGCAGCTTTGGACAGACCTACGAGCAGTACTTC.

V is TRBV11-1 and J is TRBJ2-1; the D gene is possibly TRBD1 (5 bases). The V gene's germline CDR1 is SGHAT and CDR2 FQDESV (reference sequence). CDR3 size: 13 residues. The V and J ends lost 3 bases and 8 bases respectively, with 11 bases between them. The CDR3 nucleotides are TGTGCCAGCAGCTTGCAGGGCCCCCATGAGCAGTTCTTC. It is translated as CASSLQGPHEQFF.

The chain uses TRBV6-2 or TRBV6-3 and TRBJ1-5; 7 bases match TRBD1. Germline-derived CDR1 and CDR2 are MNHEY and SVGEGT. The CDR3 consists of 14 residues. J was trimmed by 3 bases and V by 5 bases; bases with no gene match: 4. Here the CDR3 DNA reads TGTGCCAGCAGTGGTGGACAGGACAATCAGCCCCAGCATTTT. Translated: CASSGGQDNQPQHF.

The chain employs TRBV9 and TRBJ2-1; the match to TRBD2 covers 16 bases. Trimming cost V 3 bases and J 8 bases; bases outside gene matches: 11. In germline, CDR1 is SGDLS, CDR2 YYNGEE. The CDR3 loop spans 18 amino acids. The CDR3 is CASSEGGLAGGPNDEQFF. DNA for the CDR3: TGTGCCAGCAGCGAGGGGGGACTAGCGGGAGGGCCAAATGATGAGCAGTTCTTC.

The chain has TRBV6-5 and TRBJ1-5; TRBD1 aligns across 10 bases. V gave up 6 bases and J gave up 2 bases; unmatched junction bases: 4. The CDR3 sequence is 15 residues long. The V gene's germline CDR1 is MNHEY and CDR2 SVGAGI. DNA of the CDR3: TGTGCCAGCAGCTGGGACAGGGGTGGCAATCAGCCCCAGCATTTT. Encoded protein: CASSWDRGGNQPQHF.

This chain joins TRBV4-1 and TRBJ2-2; the match to TRBD1 covers 8 bases. CDR1 and CDR2 (germline): MGHRA, YSYEKL. The CDR3 sequence is 15 residues long. V shed 4 bases, J shed 5 bases, and the junction held 6 bases outside the gene matches. In nucleotides, the CDR3 is TGCGCCAGCAGCCGAGGACAGGGATGGACCGGGGAGCTGTTTTTT. This encodes CASSRGQGWTGELFF.

CDR3 residues: CASGRGQNRNQPQHF. The CDR3 coding sequence is TGTGCCAGTGGCCGAGGACAGAATAGGAATCAGCCCCAGCATTTT. This sequence joins TRBV19 and TRBJ1-5, with D maybe TRBD1 (6 bases). The CDR3 contains 15 residues. Germline CDR1 LNHDA, CDR2 SQIVND (reference sequence). V was pared by 8 bases and J by 4 bases, with 18 bases between.